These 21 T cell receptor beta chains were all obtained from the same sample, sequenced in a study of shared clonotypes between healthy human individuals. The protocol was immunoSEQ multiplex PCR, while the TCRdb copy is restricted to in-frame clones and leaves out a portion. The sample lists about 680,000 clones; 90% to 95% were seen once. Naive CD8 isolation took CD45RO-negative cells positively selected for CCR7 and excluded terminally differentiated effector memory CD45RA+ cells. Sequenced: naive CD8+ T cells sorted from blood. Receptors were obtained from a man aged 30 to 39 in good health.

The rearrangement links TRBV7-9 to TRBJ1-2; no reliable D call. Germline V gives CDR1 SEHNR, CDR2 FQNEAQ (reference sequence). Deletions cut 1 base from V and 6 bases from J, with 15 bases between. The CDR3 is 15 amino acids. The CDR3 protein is CASSLVVPLSDGYTF. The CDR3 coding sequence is TGTGCCAGCAGCTTAGTGGTCCCCCTGTCGGATGGCTACACCTTC.

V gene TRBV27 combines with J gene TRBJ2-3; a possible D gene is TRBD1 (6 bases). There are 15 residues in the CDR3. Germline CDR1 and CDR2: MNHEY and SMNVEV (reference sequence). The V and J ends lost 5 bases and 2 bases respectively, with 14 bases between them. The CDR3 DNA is TGTGCCAGCAGTCTAGGACAGTTAACCACAGATACGCAGTATTTT. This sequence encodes CASSLGQLTTDTQYF.

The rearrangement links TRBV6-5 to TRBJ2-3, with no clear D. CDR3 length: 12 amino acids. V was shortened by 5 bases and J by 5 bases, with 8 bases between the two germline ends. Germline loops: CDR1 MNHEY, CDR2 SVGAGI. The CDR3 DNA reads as TGTGCCAGCAGTCTTCTGGGAGATACGCAGTATTTT. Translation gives CASSLLGDTQYF.

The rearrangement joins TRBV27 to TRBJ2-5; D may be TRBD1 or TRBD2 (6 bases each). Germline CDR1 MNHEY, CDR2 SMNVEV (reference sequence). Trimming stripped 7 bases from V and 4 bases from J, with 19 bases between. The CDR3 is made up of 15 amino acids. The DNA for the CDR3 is TGTGCCAGCACTCTGAGGGCCAGGGGAGGAGAGACCCAGTACTTC. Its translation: CASTLRARGGETQYF.

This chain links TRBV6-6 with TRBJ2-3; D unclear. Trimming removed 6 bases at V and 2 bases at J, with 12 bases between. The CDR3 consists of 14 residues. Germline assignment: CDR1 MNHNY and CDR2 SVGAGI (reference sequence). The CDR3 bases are TGTGCCAGCAGGGGTTATCAAAACACAGATACGCAGTATTTT. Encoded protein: CASRGYQNTDTQYF.

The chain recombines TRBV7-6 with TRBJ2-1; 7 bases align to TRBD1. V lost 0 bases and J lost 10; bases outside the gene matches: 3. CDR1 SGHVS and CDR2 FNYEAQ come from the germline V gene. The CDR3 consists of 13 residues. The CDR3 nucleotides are TGTGCCAGCAGCTTAGCGGACAGGAACGAGCAGTTCTTC. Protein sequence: CASSLADRNEQFF.

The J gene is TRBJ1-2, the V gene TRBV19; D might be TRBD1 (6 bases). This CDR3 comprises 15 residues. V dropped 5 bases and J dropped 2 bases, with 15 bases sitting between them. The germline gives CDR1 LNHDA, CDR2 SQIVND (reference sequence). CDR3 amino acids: CASSFRDNMNYGYTF. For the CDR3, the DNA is TGTGCCAGTAGTTTCAGGGACAACATGAACTATGGCTACACCTTC.

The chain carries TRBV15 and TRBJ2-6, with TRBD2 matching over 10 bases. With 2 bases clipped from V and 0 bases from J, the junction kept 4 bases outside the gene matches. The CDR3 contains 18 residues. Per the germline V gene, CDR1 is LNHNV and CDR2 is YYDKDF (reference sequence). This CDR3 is CATSRRAGGGSGANVLTF. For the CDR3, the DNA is TGTGCCACCAGCAGAAGAGCGGGAGGGGGCTCTGGGGCCAACGTCCTGACTTTC.

In DNA, the CDR3 is TGTGCCAGCAGGGGCCCCGGGACTAACTATGGCTACACCTTC. Amino acids: CASRGPGTNYGYTF. The chain carries TRBV5-8 and TRBJ1-2; D unclear. This CDR3 is 14 amino acids long. V was clipped by 5 bases and J by 0 bases, with 11 bases between them. Per germline, CDR1 SGHTS and CDR2 YDEGEE.

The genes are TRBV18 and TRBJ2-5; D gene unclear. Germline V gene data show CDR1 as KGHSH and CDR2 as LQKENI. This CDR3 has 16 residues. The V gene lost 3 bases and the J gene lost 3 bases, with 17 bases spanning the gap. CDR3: CASSPQLAEMKETQYF. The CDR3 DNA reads TGTGCCAGCTCACCGCAACTTGCGGAGATGAAAGAGACCCAGTACTTC.

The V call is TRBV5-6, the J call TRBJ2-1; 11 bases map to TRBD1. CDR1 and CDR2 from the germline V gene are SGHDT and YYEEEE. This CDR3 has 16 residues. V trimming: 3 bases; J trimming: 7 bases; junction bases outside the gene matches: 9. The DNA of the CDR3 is TGTGCCAGCAGCTGGGGACAGGGGGGTTTGAGTAATGAGCAGTTCTTC. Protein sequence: CASSWGQGGLSNEQFF.

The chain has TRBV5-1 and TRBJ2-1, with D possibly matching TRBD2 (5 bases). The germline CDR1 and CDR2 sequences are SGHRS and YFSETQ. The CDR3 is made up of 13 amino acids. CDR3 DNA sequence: TGCGCGCCAGCTCGACGGGATTACAATGAGCAGTTCTTC. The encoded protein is CAPARRDYNEQFF.

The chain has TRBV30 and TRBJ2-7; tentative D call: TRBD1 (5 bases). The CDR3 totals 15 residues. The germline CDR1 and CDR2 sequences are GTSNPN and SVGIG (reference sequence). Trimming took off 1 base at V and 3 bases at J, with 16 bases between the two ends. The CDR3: CAWSAPLRTRYEQYF. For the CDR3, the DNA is TGTGCCTGGAGTGCCCCCCTCCGGACACGCTACGAGCAGTACTTC.

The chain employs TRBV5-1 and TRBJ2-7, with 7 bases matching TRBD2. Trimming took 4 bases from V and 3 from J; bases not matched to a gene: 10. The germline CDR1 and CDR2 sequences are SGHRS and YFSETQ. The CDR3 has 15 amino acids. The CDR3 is CASSPTSATDYEQYF. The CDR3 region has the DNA TGCGCCAGCAGCCCTACTAGCGCGACAGACTACGAGCAGTACTTC.

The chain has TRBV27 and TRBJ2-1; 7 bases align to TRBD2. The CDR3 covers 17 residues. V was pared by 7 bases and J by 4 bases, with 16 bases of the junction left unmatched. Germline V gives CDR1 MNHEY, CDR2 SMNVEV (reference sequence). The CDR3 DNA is TGTGCCAGCACGCCCGTCGCGGGAGTTTCCAGGTACAATGAGCAGTTCTTC. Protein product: CASTPVAGVSRYNEQFF.

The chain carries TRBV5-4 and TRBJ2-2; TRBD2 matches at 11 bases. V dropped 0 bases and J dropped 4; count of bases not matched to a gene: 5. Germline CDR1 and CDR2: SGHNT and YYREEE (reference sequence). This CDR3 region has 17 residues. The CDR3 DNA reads TGTGCCAGCAGCTTGGGACTAGCGGGAAAGGGCACCGGGGAGCTGTTTTTT. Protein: CASSLGLAGKGTGELFF.

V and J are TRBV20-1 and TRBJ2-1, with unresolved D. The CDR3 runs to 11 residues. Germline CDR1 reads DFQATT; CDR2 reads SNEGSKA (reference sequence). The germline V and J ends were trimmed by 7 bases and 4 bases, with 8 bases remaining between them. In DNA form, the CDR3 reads TGCAGTGGCCATGAGTACAATGAGCAGTTCTTC. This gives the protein CSGHEYNEQFF.

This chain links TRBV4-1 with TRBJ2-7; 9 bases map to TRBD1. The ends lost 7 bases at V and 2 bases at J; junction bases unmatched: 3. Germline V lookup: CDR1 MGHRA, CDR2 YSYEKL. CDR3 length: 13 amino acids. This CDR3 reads CASKGQGPYEQYF. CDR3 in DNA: TGCGCCAGCAAGGGACAGGGCCCCTACGAGCAGTACTTC.

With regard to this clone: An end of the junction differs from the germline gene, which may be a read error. The CDR3 nucleotides are TGTGCTAGCAGCTCCACTAGCGGGAGTGAGAATGAGCAGTTCTTC. Translation: CASSSTSGSENEQFF. The gene calls are TRBV7-7 and TRBJ2-1; TRBD2 matches 11 bases. The germline V gene has CDR1 SSHAT and CDR2 FNYEAQ (reference sequence). The CDR3 consists of 15 residues.

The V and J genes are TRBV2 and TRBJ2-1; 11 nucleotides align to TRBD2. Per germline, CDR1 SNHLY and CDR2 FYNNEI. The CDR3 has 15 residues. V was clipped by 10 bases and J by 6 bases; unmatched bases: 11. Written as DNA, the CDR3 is TGTGCCAACACAAACCGACTAGCGGGATCCAATGAGCAGTTCTTC. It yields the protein CANTNRLAGSNEQFF.

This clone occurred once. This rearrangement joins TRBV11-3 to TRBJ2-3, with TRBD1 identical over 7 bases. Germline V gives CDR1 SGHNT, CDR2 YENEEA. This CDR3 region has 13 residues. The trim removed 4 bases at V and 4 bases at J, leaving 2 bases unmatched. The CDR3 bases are TGTGCCAGCAGCTCGGGACAGTCAGATACGCAGTATTTT. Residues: CASSSGQSDTQYF.